A selection of T cell receptor beta chains follows, all from one sample in a study of identifying expanded T cells in peripheral blood. Here immunoSEQ multiplex PCR was the method, and the copy in TCRdb shows in-frame clones only, minus some. The sample contains tens of thousands of clones, 88% of which appear only once. The source material was blood. Receptor source: a person aged 18 to 75 in good health. The CDR3 runs from the conserved cysteine through the conserved F or W. The D gene is left open where the match is weak. The size of a clone is reported for some rows only, either as once, few or many, or as a class for expanded clones.

D gene	CDR3 length	V gene	J gene	clone size	CDR3 protein	CDR3 DNA
.	14	TRBV6-1	TRBJ1-3	.	CASSEQGIGNTIYF	TGTGCCAGCAGTGAACAGGGGATAGGAAACACCATATATTTT
TRBD1	16	TRBV5-5	TRBJ1-1	.	CASSLAGQGMNTEAFF	TGTGCCAGCAGCTTGGCAGGACAGGGGATGAACACTGAAGCTTTCTTT
.	14	TRBV6-6	TRBJ1-1	.	CASSYYRERTEAFF	TGTGCCAGCAGTTACTACAGGGAGCGCACTGAAGCTTTCTTT
.	12	TRBV5-1	TRBJ2-1	.	CASSLVGYEQFF	TGCGCCAGCAGCTTGGTCGGCTATGAGCAGTTCTTC
.	15	TRBV4-2	TRBJ2-7	.	CASSQVRGGGYEQYF	TGTGCCAGCAGCCAAGTAAGGGGTGGCGGGTACGAGCAGTACTTC
.	14	TRBV14	TRBJ2-2	.	CASSQMRDTGELFF	TGTGCCAGCAGCCAAATGCGAGACACCGGGGAGCTGTTTTTT
.	14	TRBV6-5	TRBJ1-6	.	CASSYTREGSPLHF	TGTGCCAGCAGTTACACCCGAGAGGGATCACCCCTCCACTTT
TRBD1	15	TRBV6-1	TRBJ1-1	.	CASASGTGSNTEAFF	TGTGCCAGCGCCTCCGGGACAGGTTCGAACACTGAAGCTTTCTTT
TRBD1	17	TRBV5-1	TRBJ2-3	.	CASSWMPGQLGTDTQYF	TGCGCCAGCAGCTGGATGCCGGGACAGTTGGGCACAGATACGCAGTATTTT
TRBD1	17	TRBV12-5	TRBJ2-2	.	CASGLVLFQGDTGELFF	TGTGCTAGTGGTTTGGTACTGTTCCAGGGGGACACCGGGGAGCTGTTTTTT
TRBD2	16	TRBV2	TRBJ2-1	.	CASSIRLAGRDNEQFF	TGTGCCAGCAGTATCCGACTAGCGGGGAGGGACAATGAGCAGTTCTTC
TRBD2	13	TRBV7-9	TRBJ2-2	once	CASSSGGTGELFF	TGTGCCAGCAGCTCCGGGGGGACCGGGGAGCTGTTTTTT
TRBD1	13	TRBV11-3	TRBJ1-1	.	CASSAQGDTEAFF	TGTGCCAGCAGCGCCCAGGGGGACACTGAAGCTTTCTTT
.	11	TRBV19	TRBJ2-1	.	CASSVLDEQFF	TGTGCCAGTAGTGTTCTGGATGAGCAGTTCTTC
.	15	TRBV5-1	TRBJ1-5	.	CASSLGEYGNQPQHF	TGCGCCAGCAGCTTGGGGGAGTACGGCAATCAGCCCCAGCATTTT
.	15	TRBV7-2	TRBJ2-5	once	CASSPTRGNQETQYF	TGTGCCAGCAGCCCGACTAGGGGGAACCAAGAGACCCAGTACTTC
.	15	TRBV4-1	TRBJ1-2	once	CASSHVSLSASGYTF	TGCGCCAGCAGCCACGTGAGCTTGTCGGCCAGCGGCTACACCTTC
.	14	TRBV29-1	TRBJ2-7	.	CSARLTGAGREQYF	TGCAGCGCCCGGTTGACGGGAGCGGGTCGGGAGCAGTACTTC
.	15	TRBV9	TRBJ1-1	.	CASSARGGVGTEAFF	TGTGCCAGCAGCGCCCGTGGGGGGGTGGGCACTGAAGCTTTCTTT
.	15	TRBV5-1	TRBJ2-7	.	CASSPTQGFSYEQYF	TGCGCCAGCAGCCCCACACAGGGCTTCTCCTACGAGCAGTACTTC
TRBD1	14	TRBV7-9	TRBJ1-2	.	CCVGEGDSIFGYTF	TGTTGTGTGGGTGAAGGGGACAGCATCTTTGGCTACACCTTC
TRBD2	15	TRBV6-1	TRBJ2-1	.	CASSVSGSGYNEQFF	TGTGCCAGCAGTGTTAGCGGGAGTGGTTACAATGAGCAGTTCTTC
.	14	TRBV18	TRBJ1-6	.	CASSPDAINSPLHF	TGTGCCAGCTCACCCGATGCAATTAATTCACCCCTCCACTTT
.	16	TRBV30	TRBJ1-6	.	CAWSTPGSPWNSPLHF	TGTGCCTGGAGTACTCCGGGATCCCCGTGGAATTCACCCCTCCACTTT
TRBD2	18	TRBV11-3	TRBJ2-1	.	CASSLGEGLAGIYNEQFF	TGTGCCAGCAGCTTAGGCGAGGGACTAGCGGGAATTTACAATGAGCAGTTCTTC
.	15	TRBV25-1	TRBJ1-2	.	CASSEGVQGNYGYTF	TGTGCCAGCAGTGAGGGTGTACAGGGTAACTATGGCTACACCTTC
.	15	TRBV2	TRBJ1-5	.	CASSERGYSNQPQHF	TGTGCCAGCAGTGAGCGAGGGTATAGCAATCAGCCCCAGCATTTT
.	14	TRBV7-9	TRBJ2-6	.	CASERSSGANVLTF	TGTGCCAGCGAGCGGTCCTCTGGGGCCAACGTCCTGACTTTC
TRBD2	18	TRBV4-1	TRBJ2-1	.	CASTSTRTSGLLQNEQFF	TGCGCCAGCACCTCAACGAGGACTAGCGGATTGCTACAGAATGAGCAGTTCTTC
.	14	TRBV4-3	TRBJ1-2	.	CASSQVIAGRGYTF	TGCGCCAGCAGCCAAGTTATAGCGGGTCGCGGCTACACCTTC
.	12	TRBV12-5	TRBJ1-1	.	CASGLSPGSAFF	TGTGCTAGTGGTTTGTCCCCCGGCTCGGCTTTCTTT
.	15	TRBV11-3	TRBJ2-7	.	CASSSTGFLAYEQYF	TGTGCCAGCAGCTCCACAGGTTTCCTCGCCTACGAGCAGTACTTC
TRBD2	17	TRBV5-4	TRBJ2-7	.	CASSSGTSGGNSYEQYF	TGTGCCAGCAGCTCGGGGACTAGCGGGGGGAACTCCTACGAGCAGTACTTC